This T cell receptor (beta chain) was obtained from a study of T-cell reconstitution after alpha-beta-depleted transplantation in children. CDR3 length equals 15 residues. The germline gives CDR1 MNHNS, CDR2 SASEGT. V gave up 3 bases and J gave up 8 bases; unmatched junction bases: 4. This clonotype was detected many times. Its target is unknown. Overall study findings and caveats: T-cell numbers and diversity one year post-transplant derived largely from freshly generated T cells.

Unique molecular identifiers were used in preparing the TCRbeta library. MiXCR, applied by TCRdb to the PCR reads, yields one record per CDR3 protein. The sample records 330,000 or so distinct CDR3 sequences, less than 9.5% being singletons. Here the sequenced sample was peripheral blood, taken 360 days after TCRalphabeta/CD19-depleted stem cell transplant. The TCR sequence derives from a female patient aged 2-15 years who had a stem cell transplant for Fanconi anemia, so the T cells may come from the graft donor. The V gene is TRBV6-1, the J gene TRBJ2-4; 13 bases agree with TRBD2. The CDR3 spells CASSDSGLAGDIQYF. CDR3 DNA sequence: TGTGCCAGCAGTGATAGCGGACTAGCGGGAGACATTCAGTACTTC.